The 22 T cell receptor beta chains given below trace back to one sample, sequenced in a study of blood T cell repertoires in COVID-19. TCRdb's table, derived via immunoSEQ multiplex PCR, lists solely in-frame clones and lacks some. The table includes 200,000 to 250,000 clones, about 90% detected once. What was sequenced was peripheral blood. These receptors were obtained from a woman between 50 and 59 years old with acute or convalescent COVID-19.

The chain has TRBV7-2 and TRBJ1-2; D unresolved. V was shortened by 5 bases and J by 1 base, with 20 bases between the two germline ends. The CDR3 has 17 residues. The germline gives CDR1 SGHTA, CDR2 FQGNSA. CDR3 region: CASSPWGLRRDNYGYTF. The CDR3 nucleotides read TGTGCCAGCAGCCCCTGGGGTCTAAGGCGGGATAACTATGGCTACACCTTC.

The CDR3 DNA is TGTGCCTGGAGCTTACTAGCGGGGGACACAGATACGCAGTATTTT. Protein sequence: CAWSLLAGDTDTQYF. V is TRBV30 and J is TRBJ2-3; 11 positions agree with TRBD2. V lost 3 bases, J lost 2 bases, and 4 bases stayed unmatched. CDR1 is GTSNPN and CDR2 is SVGIG in the germline V gene (reference sequence). There are 15 residues in the CDR3.

This clone was recorded a few times. The chain recombines TRBV6-5 with TRBJ2-1; weak D call: TRBD2 (5 bases). Trimming took off 6 bases at V and 0 bases at J, with 12 bases between the two ends. Germline lookup yields CDR1 MNHEY and CDR2 SVGAGI. CDR3 length: 15 amino acids. The CDR3 spells CASRPGLTSYNEQFF. In DNA form, the CDR3 reads TGTGCCAGCAGGCCCGGACTTACCTCCTACAATGAGCAGTTCTTC.

The chain links TRBV5-4 to TRBJ2-3; D gene unclear. The length of the CDR3 is 11 residues. Trimming removed 2 bases from V and 4 bases from J, with 2 bases in between. CDR1 is SGHNT and CDR2 is YYREEE in the germline V gene (reference sequence). CDR3 sequence: CASSFADTQYF. The CDR3 nucleotides are TGTGCCAGCAGCTTCGCAGATACGCAGTATTTT.

The chain carries TRBV18 and TRBJ2-2, with D perhaps matching TRBD2 (5 bases). The CDR3 runs 15 residues. The ends were cut back, 4 bases at V and 7 bases at J, with 16 bases in the middle. CDR1 KGHSH and CDR2 LQKENI come from the germline V gene. The CDR3 region is CASSLGGPEHGELFF. The CDR3 DNA reads TGTGCCAGCTCACTAGGAGGACCGGAACACGGGGAGCTGTTTTTT.

This chain joins TRBV25-1 and TRBJ1-2; tentatively, D is TRBD1 (5 bases). With 4 bases removed from V and 1 base from J, the gap between germline ends came to 13 bases. The CDR3 is 15 amino acids. Germline V gene data show CDR1 as MGHDK and CDR2 as SYGVNS. This CDR3 reads CASSGRDYYNYGYTF. Written as DNA, the CDR3 is TGTGCCAGCAGTGGACGGGACTACTATAACTATGGCTACACCTTC.

The V gene is TRBV19, the J gene TRBJ2-7, with 10 bases aligning to TRBD1. Germline lookup yields CDR1 LNHDA and CDR2 SQIVND (reference sequence). V shed 3 bases, J shed 3 bases, and the junction held 2 bases outside the gene matches. The CDR3 totals 14 residues. This CDR3 reads CASSMGTGDYEQYF. Written as DNA, the CDR3 is TGTGCCAGTAGTATGGGGACAGGGGACTACGAGCAGTACTTC.

This rearrangement joins TRBV10-3 to TRBJ2-7; 7 nucleotides agree with TRBD1. Germline trimming cut 11 bases from V and 3 bases from J; bases unmatched to any gene: 7. The germline CDR1 and CDR2 sequences are ENHRY and SYGVKD. The CDR3 is 12 amino acids. Here the CDR3 DNA reads TGTGCCTCTAAGACAGGGAACTACGAGCAGTACTTC. Protein sequence: CASKTGNYEQYF.

This clone was seen only once. V usage is TRBV19 and J usage is TRBJ1-1; TRBD1 matches 7 bases. This CDR3 is 16 amino acids long. CDR1 and CDR2 (germline): LNHDA, SQIVND (reference sequence). Trimming removed 4 bases from V and 0 bases from J; junction bases left unmatched: 8. The CDR3 nucleotides read TGTGCCAGTAGTAAAGGGGACAGCCTTGTGAACACTGAAGCTTTCTTT. It is translated as CASSKGDSLVNTEAFF.

The chain carries TRBV7-2 and TRBJ2-3; TRBD2 aligns across 13 bases. The CDR3 totals 17 residues. Germline V lookup: CDR1 SGHTA, CDR2 FQGNSA. V shed 0 bases and J 1 base; nucleotides not matched to a gene: 1. The chain's CDR3 is CASSLAGTSGGTDTQYF. CDR3 coding DNA: TGTGCCAGCAGCTTAGCGGGGACTAGCGGGGGCACAGATACGCAGTATTTT.

This chain connects TRBV4-3 to TRBJ2-7; D may be TRBD1 (5 bases). The V end was cut by 0 bases, the J end by 0 bases, with 15 bases between. Germline CDR1 is LGHNA and CDR2 is YSLEER. The CDR3 is 17 residues long. CDR3 amino acids: CASSQEFTGFFSYEQYF. The CDR3 coding sequence is TGCGCCAGCAGCCAAGAGTTCACAGGATTCTTCTCCTACGAGCAGTACTTC.

This clone was recorded a few times. CDR3: CASSSGGNYGYTF. For the CDR3, the DNA is TGTGCCAGCAGTTCGGGGGGAAACTATGGCTACACCTTC. The chain recombines TRBV6-2 or TRBV6-3 with TRBJ1-2; weak D call: TRBD1 (5 bases). This CDR3 is built from 13 residues. The V gene's germline CDR1 is MNHEY and CDR2 SVGEGT. Deletions cut 4 bases from V and 2 bases from J, with 8 bases between.

The chain's CDR3 is CASSLWGVQETNVLTF. The CDR3 nucleotides are TGTGCCAGCAGCCTTTGGGGGGTTCAGGAGACCAACGTCCTGACTTTC. The chain has TRBV14 and TRBJ2-6, with D tentatively TRBD2 (6 bases). The CDR3 has 16 residues. V lost 4 bases and J lost 8, with 18 bases in between. CDR1 and CDR2 (germline): SGHDN, FVKESK.

The J gene is TRBJ1-2, the V gene TRBV6-1; a weak D match, TRBD1 (6 bases). Germline lookup yields CDR1 MNHNS and CDR2 SASEGT. V was shortened by 2 bases and J by 6 bases, with 7 bases between the two germline ends. The CDR3 covers 12 residues. The CDR3 sequence: CASSEQGNGYTF. The CDR3 DNA follows: TGTGCCAGCAGTGAACAGGGGAATGGCTACACCTTC.

V and J are TRBV19 and TRBJ1-4, with D uncertain. This CDR3 region has 14 residues. The germline CDR1 and CDR2 sequences are LNHDA and SQIVND (reference sequence). V was pared by 3 bases and J by 6 bases, with 11 bases between. CDR3 residues: CASSIHGDHEKLFF. DNA of the CDR3: TGTGCCAGTAGTATCCACGGGGATCATGAAAAACTGTTTTTT.

V usage is TRBV2 and J usage is TRBJ2-2; 9 bases fit TRBD2. This CDR3 region has 15 residues. After removal of 7 bases from V and 5 bases from J, the junction contained 8 bases not matched to a gene. The germline V gene encodes CDR1 SNHLY and CDR2 FYNNEI. The CDR3 DNA reads as TGTGCCAGCAAGAAGGGACTAGCTGGGACCGGGGAGCTGTTTTTT. It specifies CASKKGLAGTGELFF.

The chain uses TRBV20-1 and TRBJ2-1; weak D call: TRBD2 (6 bases). The CDR3 consists of 11 residues. Per germline, CDR1 DFQATT and CDR2 SNEGSKA (reference sequence). V shed 1 base and J shed 14 bases, with 12 bases lying between them. CDR3 bases: TGCAGTGCTAGAGGGAACACGGGGGAGTTCTTC. Amino acid sequence: CSARGNTGEFF.

A remark on this clone: Within the sample, other DNA sequences also encode this same CDR3. The chain combines TRBV7-2 with TRBJ1-1; D uncertain. V was cut by 2 bases and J by 2 bases, with 12 bases left in between. The CDR3 contains 15 residues. Germline V gives CDR1 SGHTA, CDR2 FQGNSA. The CDR3 reads CASSLRGQTNTEAFF. The CDR3 nucleotides are TGTGCCAGCAGCTTAAGAGGGCAGACCAACACTGAAGCTTTCTTT.

The chain joins TRBV3-1 (or the pseudogene TRBV3-2) to TRBJ1-2; D unresolved. Trimming took off 7 bases at V and 0 bases at J, with 9 bases between the two ends. The CDR3 is 13 residues long. Looked up from germline, CDR1 is LGHDT and CDR2 is YNNKEL (reference sequence). The chain's CDR3 is CASTLSPNYGYTF. CDR3 in DNA: TGTGCCAGCACCTTGTCCCCTAACTATGGCTACACCTTC.

The chain carries TRBV19 and TRBJ2-1; 13 bases match TRBD2. The junction had 9 bases not matched to a gene; V was cut back by 2 bases and J by 8 bases. The CDR3 loop spans 17 amino acids. Per germline, CDR1 LNHDA and CDR2 SQIVND (reference sequence). CDR3 nucleotide sequence: TGTGCCAGTAGTATACAACCGGGACTAGCGGGAATATATGAGCAGTTCTTC. It is translated as CASSIQPGLAGIYEQFF.

J is TRBJ1-1 and V is TRBV9; 7 bases map to TRBD1. The CDR3 has 14 amino acids. Losses at the gene ends were 0 bases for V and 7 bases for J; bases not matched to a gene: 6. From germline, CDR1 is SGDLS and CDR2 YYNGEE. The CDR3 region is CASSVDEGAREAFF. The CDR3 DNA sequence: TGTGCCAGCAGCGTAGATGAGGGGGCCCGTGAAGCTTTCTTT. Combining the CDR3 with reference TRBV9 and TRBJ1-1 gives the whole variable domain DSGVTQTPKHLITATGQRVTLRCSPRSGDLSVYWYQQSLDQGLQFLIQYYNGEERAKGNILERFSAQQFPDLHSELNLSSLELGDSALYFCASSVDEGAREAFFGQGTRLTVV.

This clone was recorded once. V usage is TRBV6-5 and J usage is TRBJ2-7; 11 nucleotides align to TRBD2. From germline, CDR1 is MNHEY and CDR2 SVGAGI. V shed 11 bases, J shed 1 base, and the junction held 7 bases outside the gene matches. The CDR3 is 14 residues long. The CDR3 coding sequence is TGTGCCGGCCGGACTAGCGGGTCTTCCTACGAGCAGTACTTC. Its protein product is CAGRTSGSSYEQYF.